The rows below give T cell receptor beta chains drawn from one sample of a study of beta chain features in type 1 diabetes. This table comes from immunoSEQ multiplex PCR, and its TCRdb copy is limited to in-frame clones, with some not included. This sample has over 150,000 clones, with over 7.5% found just once. The sequenced material came from central memory CD4+ T cells from blood. All receptors come from a man aged 18-30 years in good health. The CDR3 runs from the conserved cysteine through the conserved F or W. Each record gives: D gene, clone size, V gene, J gene, CDR3 protein, CDR3 DNA. The D gene is left open where the match is weak. The size entry is marked missing in some rows and otherwise reads once, few, many or a size class.

D gene: TRBD2; clone size: NA; V gene: TRBV5-1; J gene: TRBJ2-7; CDR3 protein: CASNPSGSSGEQYF; CDR3 DNA: TGCGCCAGCAACCCTAGCGGGAGTTCGGGTGAGCAGTACTTC
D gene: NA; clone size: few; V gene: TRBV9; J gene: TRBJ2-5; CDR3 protein: CASSVSQETQYF; CDR3 DNA: TGTGCCAGCAGCGTCTCCCAAGAGACCCAGTACTTC
D gene: TRBD1; clone size: NA; V gene: TRBV2; J gene: TRBJ1-5; CDR3 protein: CASHRNGQGPQHF; CDR3 DNA: TGTGCCAGCCACAGGAACGGACAGGGGCCCCAGCATTTT
D gene: NA; clone size: many; V gene: TRBV7-2; J gene: TRBJ1-2; CDR3 protein: CASSLTSGYGYTF; CDR3 DNA: TGTGCCAGCAGCTTAACTTCGGGGTATGGCTACACCTTC
D gene: NA; clone size: NA; V gene: TRBV4-1; J gene: TRBJ1-4; CDR3 protein: CASSHHPTGYNEKLFF; CDR3 DNA: TGCGCCAGCAGCCACCACCCGACAGGTTATAATGAAAAACTGTTTTTT
D gene: TRBD1; clone size: many; V gene: TRBV11-2; J gene: TRBJ2-1; CDR3 protein: CASSLGLGTVYNEQFF; CDR3 DNA: TGTGCCAGCAGCTTAGGGCTCGGGACAGTATACAATGAGCAGTTCTTC
D gene: NA; clone size: NA; V gene: TRBV19; J gene: TRBJ2-7; CDR3 protein: CASSIRDMPYEQYF; CDR3 DNA: TGTGCCAGTAGTATTCGGGACATGCCCTACGAGCAGTACTTC
D gene: TRBD2; clone size: few; V gene: TRBV5-4; J gene: TRBJ2-2; CDR3 protein: CASTPGAGGDTGELFF; CDR3 DNA: TGTGCCAGCACCCCAGGTGCCGGGGGGGACACCGGGGAGCTGTTTTTT
D gene: NA; clone size: NA; V gene: TRBV7-6; J gene: TRBJ2-1; CDR3 protein: CASSLLDEQFF; CDR3 DNA: TGTGCCAGCAGCCTTCTAGATGAGCAGTTCTTC
D gene: TRBD1; clone size: few; V gene: TRBV4-2; J gene: TRBJ2-6; CDR3 protein: CASSLTEQGAGGANVLTF; CDR3 DNA: TGTGCCAGCAGCCTAACGGAACAGGGGGCAGGTGGGGCCAACGTCCTGACTTTC
D gene: NA; clone size: few; V gene: TRBV5-1; J gene: TRBJ1-5; CDR3 protein: CASSLTGSQPQHF; CDR3 DNA: TGCGCCAGCAGCTTGACGGGGTCTCAGCCCCAGCATTTT
D gene: TRBD2; clone size: many; V gene: TRBV4-2; J gene: TRBJ2-7; CDR3 protein: CASSQDPTSGASYEQYF; CDR3 DNA: TGTGCCAGCAGCCAAGACCCGACTAGCGGGGCTTCCTACGAGCAGTACTTC
D gene: NA; clone size: many; V gene: TRBV30; J gene: TRBJ2-1; CDR3 protein: CAWSLGANDEQFF; CDR3 DNA: TGTGCCTGGAGTTTAGGGGCTAACGATGAGCAGTTCTTC
D gene: TRBD1; clone size: few; V gene: TRBV5-1; J gene: TRBJ1-5; CDR3 protein: CASSLTGASNQPQHF; CDR3 DNA: TGCGCCAGCAGCTTGACAGGGGCGAGCAATCAGCCCCAGCATTTT
D gene: TRBD2; clone size: NA; V gene: TRBV6-5; J gene: TRBJ2-3; CDR3 protein: CASSRTSATDTQYF; CDR3 DNA: TGTGCCAGCAGCAGGACTAGCGCCACAGATACGCAGTATTTT
D gene: NA; clone size: few; V gene: TRBV4-3; J gene: TRBJ1-5; CDR3 protein: CASSQAGNQPQHF; CDR3 DNA: TGCGCCAGCAGCCAAGCGGGGAATCAGCCCCAGCATTTT
D gene: NA; clone size: few; V gene: TRBV28; J gene: TRBJ1-5; CDR3 protein: CASRTSGITQHF; CDR3 DNA: TGTGCCAGCAGGACTTCAGGGATAACCCAGCATTTT
D gene: NA; clone size: NA; V gene: TRBV7-2; J gene: TRBJ2-1; CDR3 protein: CASTGETAINYNEQFF; CDR3 DNA: TGTGCCAGCACGGGTGAGACAGCGATAAACTACAATGAGCAGTTCTTC
D gene: NA; clone size: few; V gene: TRBV11-2; J gene: TRBJ2-2; CDR3 protein: CASSPLGAYNTGELFF; CDR3 DNA: TGTGCCAGCAGCCCGCTAGGGGCCTATAACACCGGGGAGCTGTTTTTT